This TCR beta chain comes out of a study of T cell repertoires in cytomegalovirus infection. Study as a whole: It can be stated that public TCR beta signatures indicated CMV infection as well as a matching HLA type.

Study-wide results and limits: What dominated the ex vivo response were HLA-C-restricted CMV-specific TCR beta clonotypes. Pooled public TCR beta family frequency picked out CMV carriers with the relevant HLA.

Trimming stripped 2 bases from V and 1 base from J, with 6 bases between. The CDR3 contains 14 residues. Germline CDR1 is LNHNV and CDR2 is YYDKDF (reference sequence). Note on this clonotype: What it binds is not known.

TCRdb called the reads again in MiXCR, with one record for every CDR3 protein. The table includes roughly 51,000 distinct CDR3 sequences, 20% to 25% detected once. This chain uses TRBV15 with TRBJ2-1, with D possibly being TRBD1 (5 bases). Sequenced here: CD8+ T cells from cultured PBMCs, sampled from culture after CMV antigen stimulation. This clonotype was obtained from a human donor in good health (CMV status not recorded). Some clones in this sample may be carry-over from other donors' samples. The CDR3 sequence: CATSRQGSYNEQFF. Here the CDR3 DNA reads TGTGCCACCAGCAGACAGGGTTCCTACAATGAGCAGTTCTTC. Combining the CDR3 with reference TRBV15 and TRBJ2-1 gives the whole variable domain DAMVIQNPRYQVTQFGKPVTLSCSQTLNHNVMYWYQQKSSQAPKLLFHYYDKDFNNEADTPDNFQSRRPNTSFCFLDIRSPGLGDTAMYLCATSRQGSYNEQFFGPGTRLTVL.